This is a list of T cell receptor beta chains from one sample in a study of blood T cell repertoires in COVID-19. Repertoires were generated with immunoSEQ multiplex PCR, while TCRdb's copy carries only in-frame clones and drops some. There are over 9,500 clones in the sample; roughly 89% occur only once, and about 22% lies in the top ten. The sequencing sample was made of peripheral blood. These receptors all come from a woman aged 55-69 years with active COVID-19. CDR3s leave out the opening cysteine and the closing phenylalanine or tryptophan. The D gene is left open where the match is weak.

TRBJ1-1	TRBV6-4	NA	ASSDAGKMNTEAF
TRBJ1-2	TRBV6-1	NA	ASSEVNSFIYGYT
TRBJ1-6	TRBV27	NA	ASSLFIGQTNSPLH
TRBJ1-1	TRBV25-1	NA	ASSELATASHAF
TRBJ1-2	TRBV6-6	NA	ASTQLTEGDYGYT
TRBJ2-7	TRBV4-2	TRBD1	ASSQDSGTGRPYEQY
TRBJ2-5	TRBV7-7	TRBD2	ASGPSMSGAKETQY
TRBJ1-1	TRBV4-1	NA	ASSQGAGRLTEAF
TRBJ1-2	TRBV21-1	NA	ASSKSTWLGYT
TRBJ2-3	TRBV7-3	TRBD2	ASSFGVAGGRDTQY
TRBJ2-1	TRBV19	TRBD2	ASSIAAGGNNEQF
TRBJ2-3	TRBV6-5	TRBD2	ASSYGLLAVTDTQY
TRBJ2-1	TRBV5-4	TRBD2	ASSLGRTSRNEQF
TRBJ1-1	TRBV10-1	NA	ASSSGRNTEAF
TRBJ2-7	TRBV7-9	TRBD2	ASSSRTSGRTYEQY
TRBJ2-1	TRBV11-2	TRBD2	ASSLERSVAGGNNEQF
TRBJ1-3	TRBV3-1/TRBV3-2	NA	ASSQDPPGSLLPIY
TRBJ1-2	TRBV4-1	NA	ASSQDGTAFNYGYT
TRBJ1-5	TRBV25-1	NA	ASSVFAGQPQH
TRBJ1-2	TRBV19	TRBD1	ASARDRVTNYGYT
TRBJ1-2	TRBV28	NA	ASSLAAGPNYGYT
TRBJ2-7	TRBV5-1	TRBD2	ASSFLAGGTPEQY
TRBJ1-1	TRBV3-1/TRBV3-2	TRBD1	ASSPYGQGAF
TRBJ2-1	TRBV6-6	TRBD2	ASLLAGGDNEQF
TRBJ2-7	TRBV6-5	TRBD2	ASSPSGRAGEQY
TRBJ2-1	TRBV6-5	NA	ASSYTGLSYGYEQF
TRBJ2-3	TRBV28	TRBD2	ASSLAGGLDTQY
TRBJ2-7	TRBV27	TRBD1	ASSYGDRAEQY
TRBJ1-6	TRBV7-9	NA	ASSLGDWLPLH
TRBJ2-7	TRBV2	TRBD2	ASRGLAYEQY
TRBJ2-7	TRBV18	NA	ASSRGARDYEQY